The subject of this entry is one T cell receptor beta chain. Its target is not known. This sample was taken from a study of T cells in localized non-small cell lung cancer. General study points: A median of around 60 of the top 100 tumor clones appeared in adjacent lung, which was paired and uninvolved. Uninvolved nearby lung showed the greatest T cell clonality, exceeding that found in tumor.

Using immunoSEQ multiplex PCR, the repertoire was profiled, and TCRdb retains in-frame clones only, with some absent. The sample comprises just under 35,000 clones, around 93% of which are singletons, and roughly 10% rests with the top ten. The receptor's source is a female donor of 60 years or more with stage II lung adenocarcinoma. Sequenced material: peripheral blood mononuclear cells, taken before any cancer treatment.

CDR3 sequence reads: CASSLEGRGGQETQYF. CDR3 in DNA: TGTGCCAGCAGCTTAGAAGGACGGGGGGGCCAAGAGACCCAGTACTTC. The chain recombines TRBV11-3 with TRBJ2-5, with 8 bases identical to TRBD2. CDR3 length equals 16 residues. Germline V lookup: CDR1 SGHNT, CDR2 YENEEA. J was trimmed by 1 base and V by 0 bases; bases with no gene match: 4. The full variable domain, completed using reference TRBV11-3 and TRBJ2-5, is EAGVVQSPRYKIIEKKQPVAFWCNPISGHNTLYWYLQNLGQGPELLIRYENEEAVDDSQLPKDRFSAERLKGVDSTLKIQPAELGDSAVYLCASSLEGRGGQETQYFGPGTRLLVL.